This TCR beta chain was obtained from a study of blood T cell repertoires in COVID-19. In the study overall: T cells, B-cell-depleted T cells, or PBMCs supplied cDNA or gDNA.

The protocol was immunoSEQ multiplex PCR, while the TCRdb copy is restricted to in-frame clones and leaves out a portion. In the table there are about 62,000 clones, 75% to 90% of which are singletons. CDR1 is SNHLY, CDR2 FYNNEI, per germline. This CDR3 has 16 amino acids. Trimming cost V 5 bases and J 0 bases; bases outside gene matches: 7. The V call is TRBV2, the J call TRBJ2-3, with 8 bases aligning to TRBD1. This clonotype was obtained from a woman of 80 years or more with acute or convalescent COVID-19. Sequencing was carried out using peripheral blood. For the CDR3, the DNA is TGTGCCAGCAGTTGGGACAGGTCCCTTAGCACAGATACGCAGTATTTT. The encoded protein is CASSWDRSLSTDTQYF.